What follows describes a single TCR beta chain. It lacks a known antigen. Per-nucleotide qualities are absent, and no much larger clonotype sits a single base away. The sample originates from a study of cytomegalovirus exposure and HLA in healthy donors (TCRdb year 2017). Background for the entire study: According to an earlier analysis of 550 to 750 of the donors, some 170 million T cells yielded some 110 million unique TCR beta sequences and approximately 280 Gb of sequence data. Every discovery cohort repertoire had been produced on one sequencing platform. Donor age, sex, ethnicity and CMV serostatus were compiled together with the repertoire data. HLA typing included class I and class II loci at four-digit resolution. Among roughly 400 genotyped donors of the cohort, an average of roughly 230,000 unique TCR beta nucleotide sequences was sequenced per donor, of which 15% to 20% were non-productive. The later analysis used no new phenotypic data to find candidate immune exposures, relying instead on TCR beta sequences and their occurrence across donors. Along with the roughly 670-subject first cohort, a separate validation cohort of over a hundred different subjects was used. The study used immunosequencing to profile the T cell repertoires of 670 or so subjects and linked those repertoires to cytomegalovirus serostatus. Typing coverage differed by locus: A, B, C, DRB1 and DQB1 were typed in about 629-640 donors, DQA1 in around 500, DPA1 in around 580, and DPB1 in roughly 470. Of the approximately 400 genotyped donors, approximately 82% fell in the genetic ancestry cluster associated with self-reported Caucasian donors. A later genetic analysis used genome-wide SNP genotypes for 398 of the 666 donors, treating that subset as a discovery cohort. About 310 gigabases of sequencing data and tens of millions of unique TCR sequences were included in an early release covering roughly 700 HLA-typed donors. To decide whether each TCR beta V gene segment behaved as functional or pseudogenic, an earlier analysis of some 580 of the donors relied on high-throughput TCR beta sequencing. To predict cytomegalovirus infection status, the study combined high-throughput TCR immunosequencing, statistical association of individual TCRs with disease status, and machine learning. Four or five DR-DQ haplotypes were handled as single units for association and clustering because linkage in the cohort was strong. The aim of the study was to test whether cataloging public T cell receptors could identify signatures of past pathogen exposure. A later analysis re-analyzed previously published TCR beta repertoires from roughly 600 donors and added high-resolution HLA genotyping to study TCR occurrence patterns. Paper-wide results and their limitations: Linkage disequilibrium might explain the correlated functional status among segregating V segments, but an unknown experimental factor could not be excluded. Compared with equally common non-associated chains, HLA-associated TCR beta chains in a later analysis were more clonally expanded and had lower generation probabilities. Strong co-occurrence of HLA alleles, especially DR and DQ, made assigning TCR associations to individual alleles difficult. Across donors, most TCR sequences were observed very rarely, whereas some public TCRs were present in many individuals. In a later analysis, the rate of TCR association differed among HLA loci, with DRB1 alleles having the most associated TCRs and HLA-C alleles having the fewest. The authors suggested that the approach could potentially be extended to other disease states and immunological phenotypes. In a later genetic analysis, a missense DCLRE1C variant was associated with V-gene and J-gene trimming of TCR beta chains, and the association was replicated in an independent cohort. A further reported finding was that TCR beta sequences accurately predicted the HLA-A and HLA-B alleles for most subjects in the first cohort. Several of the top co-occurrence clusters appeared to be linked to parvovirus B19, influenza, CMV and Epstein-Barr virus, according to a later analysis. Because the 87-base-pair reads could not distinguish some IMGT-functional V segments, including TRBV6-2 and TRBV6-3, those segments were excluded. Because HLA typing was unavailable for some donors at each locus, only the typed subset was used in association tests. The classifier was reported to diagnose cytomegalovirus status with high specificity and sensitivity in both the original and validation cohorts. Three of the identified cytomegalovirus-associated TCR beta chains were confirmed in vitro to be specific for cytomegalovirus antigens. A total of roughly 160 TCR beta chains were listed by the study as associated with cytomegalovirus. A later analysis associated roughly 17,000 TCR beta sequences with specific HLA alleles at a false discovery rate of 0.05. According to a later analysis, most CMV-associated TCR beta chains appeared to be HLA-restricted, and the HLA associations seemed to be driven largely by CMV exposure. In an earlier analysis of over 550 of the donors, most TCR beta V segments were observed in productive rearrangements about 90% or about 30% of the time, broadly matching IMGT annotations. The presence/absence analyses assumed that sequencing depth was roughly uniform across donors, and that assumption may not be true. CMV serostatus was the only immune exposure information available for the cohort. Because counts were too low, about 18 rarely observed V segments, including chromosome 9 orphons, were excluded from the earlier analysis of 587 of the donors. A cluster of highly shared sequence variants was judged likely to represent a technical artifact of the sequencing pipeline. In this cohort, only TCR beta chains were sequenced, and detectable features were limited by the absence of alpha or paired-chain data. According to a later genetic analysis, donors in an Asian-associated ancestry cluster had fewer N-insertions in productive TCRs than the roughly 700-donor mean.

In total, more than 500 healthy bone marrow donors made up the cohort. Cohort members were all nominally healthy when sampled, although unrecorded immune exposures were likely present. The donor was CMV seronegative and was included in the group of several hundred seronegative cohort members. A peripheral blood sample was provided by each donor, and peripheral blood mononuclear cells were used for TCR beta sequencing. Genomic DNA extraction from the blood cell samples was performed with the Qiagen DNeasy Blood Extraction Kit. The library was generated by the immunoSEQ multiplex PCR assay. For the multiplex PCR, a mixture combining 60 forward primers for TCR Vbeta segments and 13 reverse primers for TCR Jbeta segments was used. The CDR3 region of rearranged TCR beta genes was amplified from genomic DNA with a multiplex PCR assay. Amplified TCR beta libraries were sequenced as 87-base-pair reads on the Illumina HiSeq System. Per the authors' processing: Across the 600 to 700 repertoires, a later analysis counted approximately 75 million unique TCR beta chains, 9.5 million to 13 million of which were shared by at least two donors. Raw reads were error-corrected and collapsed into unique sequences with a nearest-neighbor algorithm that merged closely related sequences to remove PCR and sequencing errors. V, D and J gene segments were assigned by aligning CDR3 sequences to IMGT reference sequences. Each retained sequence needed at least a six-nucleotide match to both a V gene segment and a J gene segment. A rearrangement counted as productive if the CDR3 had no stop codons and remained in frame with V and J, and every other rearrangement counted as non-productive. CDR3 was defined according to IMGT convention as the region running from the second conserved V-encoded cysteine to the conserved J-encoded phenylalanine. In an earlier analysis of around 600 of the donors, sequences lacking an unambiguous match to a single V gene segment were excluded. An earlier analysis of a few hundred of the donors classified V segments as functional when productive rearrangements were above 56.7% and as segregating when the standard deviation between donors was above 5%. A statistical classification framework was built to diagnose cytomegalovirus status from the catalog of TCR beta chain sequences. In a later analysis, TCR nucleotide sequences were compared against IMGT/GENE-DB human TR gene sequences so that V and J genes could be assigned. The TCRdist pipeline was used in a later analysis to assign CDR3 sequences and most-parsimonious VDJ recombination scenarios. A later analysis defined each TCR beta chain by its CDR3 amino acid sequence plus V-gene family, and excluded reads lacking a unique V-gene family. As a way to deal with suspected cross-contamination and a sequencing artifact, a later analysis dropped more than 500 nucleotide sequences that were highly shared and had low generation probability. In a later analysis, a clonal expansion index for each public chain was calculated from normalized within-repertoire ranks of inferred template counts. Generation probabilities in a later analysis came from a VDJ recombination model fitted to out-of-frame rearrangements, and those results were checked against IGoR. In a later analysis, TCR-TCR, TCR-HLA and TCR-CMV co-occurrence was scored with hypergeometric tests, and a repertoire-size bias correction was applied to TCR pairs. A later analysis estimated false discovery rates by permuting HLA or CMV assignments 20 times. A later analysis grouped co-occurring TCRs with DBSCAN, adding TCRdist sequence similarity when clustering within HLA-allele-positive subsets. Repertoires with fewer than 30,000 or more than 120,000 public chains, plus five repertoires with anomalous nucleotide sharing, were excluded from co-occurrence clustering. TCRdb mirrors the immuneACCESS table, restricted to in-frame sequences. Some clones are absent from its copies; in checked studies, under half trace to an unresolved V gene, and the reason for the others is unknown. The V and J calls and clone size come from that table; D and trimming were worked out from the DNA. The sample profile shows 100,000 to 150,000 clones; roughly 79% of them were found once. The ten largest account for around 1.8% of the sample.

Trimming removed 3 bases from V and 11 bases from J, leaving 9 bases between the germline ends. Based on the germline V gene, the CDR1 and CDR2 sequences are SGDLS and YYNGEE. The cysteine opens and the phenylalanine closes a CDR3 of 11 amino acids. The kept DNA is CDR3 alone, 33 bases in frame from the first base. This receptor chain uses TRBV9 and TRBJ1-3; the D gene is perhaps TRBD1, from 5 matching bases. Sequencing was done on a sample of PBMCs. This TCR was sampled from a woman between 50 and 59 years old in good health and CMV-seronegative. CDR3 reads: CASSGRDSIYF. The DNA sequence follows: TGTGCCAGCAGCGGCCGGGACTCCATATATTTT. Joined to the reference TRBV9 and TRBJ1-3 proteins, this CDR3 gives the full variable domain: DSGVTQTPKHLITATGQRVTLRCSPRSGDLSVYWYQQSLDQGLQFLIQYYNGEERAKGNILERFSAQQFPDLHSELNLSSLELGDSALYFCASSGRDSIYFGEGSWLTVV.